This T cell receptor beta chain stems from a study of CD8 T cells in ankylosing spondylitis. General observations from the study: For ankylosing spondylitis blood, a TCR beta motif of fewer than 10 highly homologous variants appeared characteristic. CD8+ disease-linked clones were present at relatively low frequencies in blood. Previous work reported some of these motif variants in the synovial fluid and blood of reactive arthritis.

A remark on this clonotype: Its target is unknown.

With molecular barcodes, quantitative 5'-RACE was used to make the TCR beta libraries. TCRdb recomputed calls from the 5' RACE reads with MiXCR, one row per CDR3 protein. The table has about 18,000 distinct CDR3 sequences, around 8% seen once; the top ten hold less than 40%. This CDR3 has 13 residues. Trimming left V 7 bases short and J 4 bases short, with 11 bases between. This sequence originates from a male donor with ankylosing spondylitis or in good health (not recorded which). This chain connects TRBV12-3 or TRBV12-4 to TRBJ2-1; tentative D call: TRBD1 (6 bases). Sequenced sample: blood. The CDR3 coding sequence is TGTGCCAGCACCGCGGACAGATACAATGAGCAGTTCTTC. Translating it yields CASTADRYNEQFF.